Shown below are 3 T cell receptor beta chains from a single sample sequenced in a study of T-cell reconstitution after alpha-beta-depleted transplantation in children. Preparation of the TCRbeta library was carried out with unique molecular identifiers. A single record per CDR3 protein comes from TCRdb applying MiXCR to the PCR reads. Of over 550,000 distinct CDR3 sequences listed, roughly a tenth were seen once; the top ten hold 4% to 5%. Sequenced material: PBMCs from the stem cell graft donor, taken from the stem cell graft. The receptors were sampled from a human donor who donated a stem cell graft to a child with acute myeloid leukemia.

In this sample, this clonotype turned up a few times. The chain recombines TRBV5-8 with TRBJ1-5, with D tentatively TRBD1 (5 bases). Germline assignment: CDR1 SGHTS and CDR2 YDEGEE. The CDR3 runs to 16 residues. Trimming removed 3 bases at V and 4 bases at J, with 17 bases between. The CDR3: CASSWGRTSSNQPQHF. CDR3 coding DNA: TGTGCCAGCAGCTGGGGACGGACCTCATCAAATCAGCCCCAGCATTTT. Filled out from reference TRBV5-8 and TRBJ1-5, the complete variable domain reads EAGVTQSPTHLIKTRGQQATLRCSPISGHTSVYWYQQALGLGLQFLLWYDEGEERNRGNFPPRFSGRQFPNYSSELNVNALELEDSALYLCASSWGRTSSNQPQHFGDGTRLSIL.

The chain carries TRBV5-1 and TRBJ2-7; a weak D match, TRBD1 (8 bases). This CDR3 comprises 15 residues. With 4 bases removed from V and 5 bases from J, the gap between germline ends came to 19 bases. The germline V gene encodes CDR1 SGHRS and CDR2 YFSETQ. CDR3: CASSGGQGGRDEQYF. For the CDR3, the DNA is TGCGCCAGCAGCGGAGGACAGGGCGGGAGAGACGAGCAGTACTTC.

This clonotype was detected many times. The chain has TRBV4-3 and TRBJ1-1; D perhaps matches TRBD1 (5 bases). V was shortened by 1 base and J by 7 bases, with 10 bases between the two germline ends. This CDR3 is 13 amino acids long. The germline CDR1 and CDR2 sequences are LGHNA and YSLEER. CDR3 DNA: TGCGCCAGCAGCCAAGGGAGGGGTCTTGAAGCTTTCTTT. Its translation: CASSQGRGLEAFF.